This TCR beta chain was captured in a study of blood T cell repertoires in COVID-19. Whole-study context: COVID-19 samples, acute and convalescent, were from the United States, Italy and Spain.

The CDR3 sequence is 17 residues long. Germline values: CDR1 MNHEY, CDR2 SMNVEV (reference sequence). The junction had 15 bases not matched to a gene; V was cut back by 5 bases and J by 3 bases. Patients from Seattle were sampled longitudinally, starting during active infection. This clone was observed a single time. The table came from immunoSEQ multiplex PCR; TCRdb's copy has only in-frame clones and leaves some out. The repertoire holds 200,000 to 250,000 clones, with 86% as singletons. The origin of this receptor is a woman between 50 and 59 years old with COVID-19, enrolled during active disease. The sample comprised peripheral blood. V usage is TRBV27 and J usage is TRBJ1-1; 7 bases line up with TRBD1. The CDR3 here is CASSPLGQLLWDTEAFF. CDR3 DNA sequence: TGTGCCAGCAGTCCCCTGGGACAGCTATTATGGGACACTGAAGCTTTCTTT.